Below, one T cell receptor (beta chain) is given with its context. Its target antigen remains unknown. One base away there is no much larger clone; base qualities are not given. Data came from an Illumina NovaSeq 6000. Using 5'RACE with constant-segment primers, TCRalpha and TCRbeta cDNA libraries were constructed, with sample barcodes and unique molecular identifiers added in the process. Trizol reagent was used to extract RNA from every sample. Libraries were amplified in two PCR steps, with a second sample barcode and Illumina TruSeq adapters added in the second step. Sequencing of the libraries was done on an Illumina NovaSeq, producing 2 x 150 bp paired-end reads. As for how the authors treated the data: The reads were demultiplexed and collapsed into UMI-guided consensus sequences using migec v1.2.7. Using mixcr v2.1.11, UMI consensuses were aligned to TRA and TRB V and J templates and then assembled into clonotypes. Clonotypes were classified as expanded or contracted when called significant by both edgeR and NoisET, with noise models trained on biological replicates. edgeR calls used a false discovery rate-adjusted p below 0.01 and a log2 fold-change threshold of 1. PCA with hierarchical clustering of max-normalized trajectories of the 1000 most abundant clonotypes was used as exploratory dynamics analysis. Separately sequenced CD4+ and CD8+ repertoires were used to assign a CD4 or CD8 phenotype to each responding clone. The public reads were run again by TCRdb, first through fastp at Q25 and then through MiXCR, and only productive beta chains were kept. Merged by CDR3 protein, the rows form single entries marked with the most common genes and DNA. V and J calls and clone size were set by TCRdb, not the authors. The sample includes about 210,000 distinct CDR3 sequences, with 25% to 35% observed a single time. The top ten clonotypes cover 9.5% to 12% of the sample.

The sample is drawn from a study of T-cell memory formation after mild COVID-19 (dated by TCRdb to about 2021). Study-level background: Most TCR sequence clusters were specific to one of the two donors. Longitudinal TCRalpha and TCRbeta repertoire sequencing tracked T-cell clones expanding and contracting after mild COVID-19 in a couple of donors. The cohort comprised two young, previously healthy adult volunteers, one female and one male. The research as a whole found: Clones that contracted from day 15 to 85 showed balanced CD4/CD8 phenotypes, whereas a second wave of clones that expanded from day 15 to 37 leaned towards CD4+. The detection of some responding clones in pre-infection memory suggests that pre-existing cross-reactive memory T cells joined the SARS-CoV-2 response. The second-wave clones that peaked on day 37 were not confirmed to be SARS-CoV-2 specific. Contracting CD4+ clones were found mainly in CM and EM memory subsets, while CD8+ clones were enriched in EMRA. Only two mild cases were covered in the study, and larger cohorts including severe cases with pre-infection samples were considered necessary.

PBMCs were isolated by Ficoll-Paque density gradient centrifugation. CDR1 SGHAT and CDR2 FQNNGV are derived from the germline V gene. V gives up 7 bases and J gives up 7 bases, and the segment between their germline ends measures 20 bases. The CDR3 contains 15 residues, cysteine and phenylalanine counted. Only the CDR3 region is kept as DNA, spanning 45 bases read in frame from base 1. The V and J segments used are TRBV11-2 and TRBJ2-1, and the D gene may be TRBD2, 5 bases matching. What was sequenced was PBMCs or a T cell subset sorted from them (not recorded which). The clonotype was recovered from an adult woman who had mild COVID-19 (a few samples of this study predate the infection). The sample titles of this study are shuffled in the database, so cell type and time point are left out; the donor was told from shared clones. The DNA sequence is as follows: TGTGCCAGCAACCACCGGACGGGGTTGATGAATGAGCAGTTCTTC. It specifies CASNHRTGLMNEQFF.